The source of this T cell receptor (beta chain) is a study of somatic mutations in cytotoxic T cells in rheumatoid arthritis. This table comes from immunoSEQ multiplex PCR, and its TCRdb copy is limited to in-frame clones, with some not included. Of around 2,000 clones listed, 60% to 80% were seen once; the top ten hold roughly 50%. This sequence originates from a man between 65 and 80 years old with rheumatoid arthritis. The input for sequencing was CD8+ T cells sorted from blood, taken at a follow-up visit.

CDR3 sequence: CASSSRGTSAADTQYF. The CDR3, as DNA: TGTGCCAGCAGCTCTAGAGGGACTAGCGCCGCAGATACGCAGTATTTT. This sequence joins TRBV9 and TRBJ2-3; 10 bases agree with TRBD2. This CDR3 has 16 amino acids. Trimming took 4 bases from V and 4 from J; bases not matched to a gene: 9. Looked up from germline, CDR1 is SGDLS and CDR2 is YYNGEE.